This paragraph covers one T cell receptor beta chain sequence. Only in-frame clones appear in the TCRdb table, and some are missing; sequencing was by immunoSEQ multiplex PCR. The data show 15,000 to 25,000 clones, less than 90% seen once. Patients were ineligible given autoimmune disease history or systemic immunosuppression. These data are taken from a study of OX40 agonist ivuxolimab in advanced cancers. Looked up from germline, CDR1 is SEHNR and CDR2 is FQNEAQ (reference sequence). V lost 1 base, J lost 5 bases, and 4 bases stayed unmatched. CDR3 size: 14 residues. The rearrangement links TRBV7-9 to TRBJ2-7, with 8 bases that match TRBD2. The sequencing used CD4+ or CD8+ T cells sorted from blood, collected in a trial of the OX40 agonist ivuxolimab. This receptor was taken from an adult with an advanced solid tumor such as melanoma, head and neck, liver or kidney cancer. The CDR3 coding sequence is TGTGCCAGCAGCTTAGGGGCGGGAGGCCACGAGCAGTACTTC. Encoded protein: CASSLGAGGHEQYF.